Following are 25 T cell receptor beta chains from one sample sequenced in a study of cytomegalovirus exposure and HLA in healthy donors. PCR involved 60 Vbeta and 13 Jbeta primers. Sequenced by immunoSEQ multiplex PCR; TCRdb stores in-frame clones only, minus some. The sample contains under 250,000 clones, roughly 80% of which appear only once. Source material: PBMCs. Receptors were obtained from a male donor in good health and CMV-seronegative.

CDR3 residues: CASSYSRVPSTDTQYF. Written as DNA, the CDR3 is TGTGCCAGCAGTTACAGCAGGGTCCCTAGCACAGATACGCAGTATTTT. The chain carries TRBV6-5 and TRBJ2-3, with TRBD1 as a possible D gene (5 bases). Per germline, CDR1 MNHEY and CDR2 SVGAGI. V gave up 2 bases and J gave up 0 bases, with 12 bases separating them. The CDR3 is 16 residues long.

A remark on this clone: Other DNA sequences of this sample code for an identical CDR3. This chain connects TRBV5-1 to TRBJ1-3; tentatively, D is TRBD1 (6 bases). The CDR3 contains 14 residues. The germline CDR1 and CDR2 sequences are SGHRS and YFSETQ. V shed 3 bases and J shed 0 bases, with 7 bases lying between them. CDR3 loop: CASSSGASGNTIYF. The CDR3 nucleotides are TGCGCCAGCAGCTCAGGGGCCTCTGGAAACACCATATATTTT. The full variable domain, completed using reference TRBV5-1 and TRBJ1-3, is KAGVTQTPRYLIKTRGQQVTLSCSPISGHRSVSWYQQTPGQGLQFLFEYFSETQRNKGNFPGRFSGRQFSNSRSEMNVSTLELGDSALYLCASSSGASGNTIYFGEGSWLTVV.

J is TRBJ2-5 and V is TRBV28; TRBD1 matches 9 bases. The tail of the sequence fits TRBJ2-7 better, so the J call may be wrong. The CDR3 is 15 residues long. Germline CDR1 is MDHEN and CDR2 is SYDVKM. CDR3 amino acids: CASSQPGQGDDEQYF. CDR3 coding DNA: TGTGCCAGCAGTCAGCCGGGACAGGGAGATGACGAGCAGTACTTC.

The chain is built from TRBV6-5 and TRBJ1-5, with D uncertain. Germline CDR1 is MNHEY and CDR2 is SVGAGI. This CDR3 has 15 amino acids. Trimming cost V 6 bases and J 6 bases, with 18 bases left between them. In DNA, the CDR3 is TGTGCCAGCAGCTCTGACGGGGAGAGCGGTCAGCCCCAGCATTTT. Translating it yields CASSSDGESGQPQHF.

This clone came up a few times. This sequence joins TRBV19 and TRBJ1-5; the D is unclear. V was cut by 5 bases and J by 4 bases, with 9 bases left in between. This CDR3 comprises 13 residues. Germline V gives CDR1 LNHDA, CDR2 SQIVND (reference sequence). This CDR3 reads CASSVTVNQPQHF. In nucleotides, the CDR3 is TGTGCCAGTAGTGTAACGGTAAATCAGCCCCAGCATTTT. Using reference TRBV19 and TRBJ1-5 for the parts outside the CDR3, the full variable domain is DGGITQSPKYLFRKEGQNVTLSCEQNLNHDAMYWYRQDPGQGLRLIYYSQIVNDFQKGDIAEGYSVSREKKESFPLTVTSAQKNPTAFYLCASSVTVNQPQHFGDGTRLSIL.

V and J are TRBV27 and TRBJ2-5, with 8 bases lining up with TRBD1. The closer fit of TRBJ2-7 to the DNA end suggests the J call may be wrong. The germline CDR1 and CDR2 sequences are MNHEY and SMNVEV (reference sequence). The CDR3 is 14 amino acids. CDR3 DNA sequence: TGTGCCAGCAGTCGGACAGGGAAAACCTACGAGCAGTACTTC. It encodes CASSRTGKTYEQYF.

V gene TRBV2 combines with J gene TRBJ1-5; D gene ambiguous. The germline V and J ends were trimmed by 4 bases and 0 bases, with 10 bases remaining between them. The CDR3 totals 15 residues. The germline gives CDR1 SNHLY, CDR2 FYNNEI. The CDR3 DNA reads TGTGCCAGCAGTGGGGCCCCTAATAGCAATCAGCCCCAGCATTTT. It specifies CASSGAPNSNQPQHF.

This clone appeared a single time. The CDR3 bases are TGTGCCAGCAGCTTGGGACTTTCTAGCACAGATACGCAGTATTTT. Translation: CASSLGLSSTDTQYF. The chain joins TRBV5-6 to TRBJ2-3; no clear D. CDR1 and CDR2 (germline): SGHDT, YYEEEE. V lost 0 bases and J lost 0, with 8 bases in between. The CDR3 is 15 residues long.

The V gene is TRBV19, the J gene TRBJ2-1; tentatively, D is TRBD2 (6 bases). V lost 3 bases, J lost 0 bases, and 9 bases lay in between. Germline CDR1 LNHDA, CDR2 SQIVND (reference sequence). The CDR3 sequence is 15 residues long. The CDR3, as DNA: TGTGCCAGTAGTATCTCGGACTACTCCTACAATGAGCAGTTCTTC. Protein product: CASSISDYSYNEQFF.

The sample holds a few counts of this clone. The CDR3 sequence is CASSPGGVQSNQPQHF. The CDR3, as DNA: TGTGCCAGCTCTCCAGGGGGAGTACAATCCAATCAGCCCCAGCATTTT. The chain uses TRBV2 and TRBJ1-5; 7 bases match TRBD1. There are 16 residues in the CDR3. Losses at the gene ends were 8 bases for V and 3 bases for J; bases not matched to a gene: 13. The germline V gene encodes CDR1 SNHLY and CDR2 FYNNEI.

The chain is built from TRBV29-1 and TRBJ2-2, with D unclear. The CDR3 has 12 residues. Looked up from germline, CDR1 is SQVTM and CDR2 is ANQGSEA. V lost 6 bases to trimming and J lost 3 bases, with 8 bases between them. The CDR3 DNA sequence: TGCAGCGTCGGGTACTACACCGGGGAGCTGTTTTTT. Translation gives CSVGYYTGELFF.

The chain couples TRBV10-1 to TRBJ2-7, with TRBD1 identical over 9 bases. V lost 9 bases and J lost 1; bases outside the gene matches: 4. Germline V gives CDR1 WNHNN, CDR2 SYGVQD (reference sequence). The CDR3 has 13 residues. The CDR3 is CARRTGESYEQYF. The CDR3 bases are TGCGCCAGGAGGACAGGGGAGTCCTACGAGCAGTACTTC.

About this clone: The junction departs from the called germline gene at one end, perhaps through a read error. This chain links TRBV7-7 with TRBJ2-1, with D hard to call. CDR1 and CDR2 (germline): SSHAT, FNYEAQ (reference sequence). CDR3 length: 15 residues. The CDR3 nucleotides are TGTGCTAGCAGCTTAGGGCGCGAGGTTGGGAATGAGCAGTTCTTC. This translates into CASSLGREVGNEQFF.

J is TRBJ2-7 and V is TRBV4-1; TRBD2 might be the D (5 bases). The length of the CDR3 is 18 residues. Germline-derived CDR1 and CDR2 are MGHRA and YSYEKL. V was cut by 3 bases and J by 6 bases, with 27 bases left in between. The CDR3 region has the DNA TGCGCCAGCAGCCAGGGAGTGTTGCGACGCAGGACCGATTCCGAGCAGTACTTC. Translated, it gives CASSQGVLRRRTDSEQYF.

V usage is TRBV29-1 and J usage is TRBJ1-1, with D perhaps TRBD1 (5 bases). This CDR3 region has 12 residues. Trimming removed 6 bases at V and 3 bases at J, with 11 bases between. The germline V gene encodes CDR1 SQVTM and CDR2 ANQGSEA. The chain's CDR3 is CSVQETHTEAFF. DNA of the CDR3: TGCAGCGTACAGGAGACCCACACTGAAGCTTTCTTT.

The V gene is TRBV5-1, the J gene TRBJ2-1; 8 bases are shared with TRBD1. Trimming removed 0 bases from V and 8 bases from J; junction bases left unmatched: 7. The germline gives CDR1 SGHRS, CDR2 YFSETQ. The CDR3 is made up of 15 amino acids. CDR3 bases: TGCGCCAGCAGCTTGGAAGTCCCACAGGGGGATGAGCAGTTCTTC. Translated: CASSLEVPQGDEQFF.

The chain recombines TRBV18 with TRBJ2-7, with D tentatively TRBD2 (6 bases). Germline CDR1 and CDR2: KGHSH and LQKENI. This CDR3 region has 13 residues. Trimming cost V 2 bases and J 4 bases, with 9 bases left between them. CDR3 sequence: CASSPVAGYEQYF. In DNA, the CDR3 is TGTGCCAGCTCACCAGTCGCGGGGTACGAGCAGTACTTC.

V usage is TRBV7-9 and J usage is TRBJ2-7, with D possibly TRBD2 on 5 matching bases. V was shortened by 1 base and J by 2 bases, with 12 bases between the two germline ends. CDR1 and CDR2 from the germline V gene are SEHNR and FQNEAQ (reference sequence). The CDR3 spans 15 residues. The CDR3 coding sequence is TGTGCCAGCAGCTTAGAGCCGGGGTTGGCCTACGAGCAGTACTTC. Protein sequence: CASSLEPGLAYEQYF.

V and J are TRBV27 and TRBJ2-3; TRBD2 agrees at 9 bases. J lost 2 bases, V lost 4 bases, and 10 bases had no gene match. Germline lookup yields CDR1 MNHEY and CDR2 SMNVEV (reference sequence). The CDR3 contains 17 residues. As DNA, the CDR3 is TGTGCCAGCAGTTCCTCTCGCGGGAGGGCCCTCACAGATACGCAGTATTTT. Residues: CASSSSRGRALTDTQYF.

V usage is TRBV29-1 and J usage is TRBJ2-1, with 9 bases lining up with TRBD1. V dropped 6 bases and J dropped 2; count of bases not matched to a gene: 5. CDR1 SQVTM and CDR2 ANQGSEA come from the germline V gene. The CDR3 spans 14 residues. CDR3 in DNA: TGCAGCGTCGACGACAGGGGGGCCTACAATGAGCAGTTCTTC. Its translation: CSVDDRGAYNEQFF.

The chain combines TRBV5-1 with TRBJ2-1, with D possibly TRBD2 on 6 matching bases. With 0 bases removed from V and 1 base from J, the gap between germline ends came to 11 bases. The CDR3 runs to 16 residues. CDR1 is SGHRS, CDR2 YFSETQ, per germline. CDR3 sequence reads: CASSLGLVGSYNEQFF. CDR3 bases: TGCGCCAGCAGCTTGGGACTAGTCGGGTCCTACAATGAGCAGTTCTTC.

For the CDR3, the DNA is TGTGCCAGCAGAACGGGACTCGTCTACGAGCAGTACTTC. It codes for CASRTGLVYEQYF. The genes are TRBV28 and TRBJ2-7, with D perhaps TRBD2 (6 bases). Germline loops: CDR1 MDHEN, CDR2 SYDVKM. This CDR3 is built from 13 residues. V lost 6 bases and J 3 bases, leaving 12 bases between the germline ends.

The chain's CDR3 is CASSDGAGGLNEQFF. CDR3 nucleotides: TGTGCCAGCAGTGACGGGGCGGGAGGGCTTAATGAGCAGTTCTTC. The chain recombines TRBV6-6 with TRBJ2-1, with TRBD2 identical over 9 bases. With V trimmed by 5 bases and J by 7 bases, 9 bases remained unmatched. The CDR3 is 15 amino acids. Per the germline V gene, CDR1 is MNHNY and CDR2 is SVGAGI (reference sequence).

The V gene is TRBV18, the J gene TRBJ2-3, with TRBD2 matching over 10 bases. This CDR3 contains 15 residues. V dropped 3 bases and J dropped 6; count of bases not matched to a gene: 6. The germline V gene encodes CDR1 KGHSH and CDR2 LQKENI. CDR3 amino acids: CASSPAASGSDTQYF. In DNA, the CDR3 is TGTGCCAGCTCACCGGCGGCTAGCGGGAGCGATACGCAGTATTTT.

This sequence joins TRBV5-6 and TRBJ2-3; maybe TRBD2 (5 bases). This CDR3 has 15 residues. Germline V gene lookup returns CDR1 SGHDT and CDR2 YYEEEE. V was clipped by 0 bases and J by 5 bases, with 13 bases between them. The CDR3 sequence is CASSLEREMGDTQYF. The CDR3 nucleotides are TGTGCCAGCAGCTTGGAACGGGAAATGGGAGATACGCAGTATTTT.